This T cell receptor (beta chain) was captured in a study of shared clonotypes between healthy human individuals. Only Caucasian adults living in Nashville, Tennessee served as donors. Evenly divided among several immunoSEQ plates was the genomic DNA of each subset. The table came from immunoSEQ multiplex PCR; TCRdb's copy has only in-frame clones and leaves some out. The sample consists of about 480,000 clones, 75% to 80% of them appearing once. Germline lookup yields CDR1 SNHLY and CDR2 FYNNEI. V lost 5 bases, J lost 3 bases, and 15 bases lay in between. The CDR3 is 15 residues long. The sequence derives from a woman aged 35 to 49 in good health. Some clones in this sample may be carry-over from other donors' samples. The chain is built from TRBV2 and TRBJ2-3, with a tentative D call TRBD2 (6 bases). The sequenced sample consisted of PBMCs. CDR3 amino acids: CASSKGTLPTDTQYF. The CDR3 nucleotides are TGTGCCAGCAGTAAGGGGACTCTCCCGACAGATACGCAGTATTTT.